The T cell receptor beta chain described here comes from a study of blood T cell repertoires in COVID-19. Germline V gives CDR1 WSHSY, CDR2 SAAADI. The CDR3 runs 17 residues. Trimming stripped 2 bases from V and 2 bases from J, with 15 bases between. Some clones are missing from TCRdb's copy, which holds only in-frame ones; the method was immunoSEQ multiplex PCR. The sample contains around 270,000 clones, roughly 84% of which appear only once. The sample comprised peripheral blood. The J gene is TRBJ1-4, the V gene TRBV10-2; D perhaps matches TRBD1 (6 bases). This clonotype was sampled from a woman aged 40 to 50 who had recovered from COVID-19. In nucleotides, the CDR3 is TGCGCCAGCAGTGAGCTCCCAGGACAGACGACTAATGAAAAACTGTTTTTT. Protein product: CASSELPGQTTNEKLFF.